This TCR beta chain was recovered during a study of blood T cell repertoires in COVID-19. This clone was detected only once. The CDR3 has 15 residues. Germline V gene sequence: CDR1 LGHDT, CDR2 YNNKEL (reference sequence). Unmatched junction bases numbered 0, after V lost 0 bases and J lost 2 bases. Measured with immunoSEQ multiplex PCR; TCRdb has only the in-frame clones, and not every one. The data show over 250,000 clones, with approximately 91% seen just once and 2% to 2.5% held by the top ten. The V call is TRBV3-1 (or the pseudogene TRBV3-2), the J call TRBJ2-1; 8 bases agree with TRBD2. The specimen was peripheral blood. This receptor was obtained from a man between 50 and 59 years old with acute or convalescent COVID-19. Written as DNA, the CDR3 is TGTGCCAGCAGCCAAGACGGGGGGGCCTACAATGAGCAGTTCTTC. Translating gives CASSQDGGAYNEQFF.